This T cell receptor (beta chain) was observed in a study of blood T cell repertoires in COVID-19. In the study overall: Both acute and convalescent COVID-19 samples were obtained from the United States, Italy and Spain. The analysed material was cDNA or gDNA that came from T cells, B-cell-depleted T cells, or PBMCs.

The germline gives CDR1 LGHDT, CDR2 YNNKEL (reference sequence). This CDR3 is built from 16 residues. V was pared by 4 bases and J by 4 bases, with 3 bases of the junction left unmatched. Methods used by the authors: Reference gene primers were amplified, and this amplification served to estimate nucleated cell counts. The repertoire was sequenced with immunoSEQ multiplex PCR; TCRdb's copy has only in-frame clones and lacks some. V and J calls and clone size are as listed in that table; D and trimming were resolved from the DNA. The sample yields tens of thousands of clones, about 88% seen once. The genes are TRBV3-1 (or the pseudogene TRBV3-2) and TRBJ2-3; 15 nucleotides agree with TRBD2. Sequencing input: peripheral blood. This TCR was sampled from a human donor in a cohort sampled during active COVID-19. The donor label of this sample is uncertain. The CDR3 bases are TGTGCCAGCAGCCTCGGGACTAGCGGGAGGTCAGATACGCAGTATTTT. It encodes CASSLGTSGRSDTQYF.